One sample yielded the 12 T cell receptor beta chains listed below, sequenced in a study of T-cell reconstitution after alpha-beta-depleted transplantation in children. It was with unique molecular identifiers that the TCRbeta library was prepared. TCRdb independently ran MiXCR on the PCR reads; one entry per CDR3 protein. The sample includes a few hundred thousand distinct CDR3 sequences, approximately 9.9% of them seen just once. Specimen: PBMCs from the stem cell graft donor, collected from the stem cell graft. The receptors come from a human donor who donated a stem cell graft to a child with SCID.

J is TRBJ1-2 and V is TRBV30; D unclear. Germline-derived CDR1 and CDR2 are GTSNPN and SVGIG (reference sequence). The length of the CDR3 is 11 residues. With 2 bases removed from V and 8 bases from J, the gap between germline ends came to 9 bases. The CDR3 is CAWSRPMGYTF. CDR3 nucleotides: TGTGCCTGGAGTAGACCTATGGGCTACACCTTC.

This clonotype was picked up many times. The rearrangement joins TRBV5-1 to TRBJ1-3, with D unclear. Per germline, CDR1 SGHRS and CDR2 YFSETQ. Between the trimmed V and J ends, which lost 4 bases and 0 bases, there was a span of 14 bases. The CDR3 spans 16 residues. The CDR3 loop reads CASSLEGVSSGNTIYF. CDR3 nucleotide sequence: TGCGCCAGCAGCCTTGAGGGAGTTAGCTCTGGAAACACCATATATTTT.

At least ten counts were recorded for this clonotype. The rearrangement uses TRBV20-1 and TRBJ2-3, with 8 bases fitting TRBD2. The germline V gene encodes CDR1 DFQATT and CDR2 SNEGSKA (reference sequence). The CDR3 is 13 residues long. Here the CDR3 DNA reads TGCCACGACCCGGGGGGGTCCACAGATACGCAGTATTTT. The encoded protein is CHDPGGSTDTQYF.

This clonotype was seen at least ten times. V usage is TRBV30 and J usage is TRBJ1-4; TRBD1 is a possible D gene (6 bases). Trimming shortened V by 0 bases and J by 8 bases, and 13 bases separated the two germline ends. Per germline, CDR1 GTSNPN and CDR2 SVGIG (reference sequence). The CDR3 has 14 residues. Here the CDR3 reads CAWSVNRVGEKLFF. DNA of the CDR3: TGTGCCTGGAGTGTTAACAGGGTGGGGGAAAAACTGTTTTTT.

V is TRBV7-2 and J is TRBJ2-7, with 11 bases fitting TRBD2. This CDR3 has 16 amino acids. The trim removed 4 bases at V and 3 bases at J, leaving 8 bases unmatched. Germline V gene lookup returns CDR1 SGHTA and CDR2 FQGNSA. CDR3 coding DNA: TGTGCCAGCAGCTCCCACATGGGGACTAGCGGCTACGAGCAGTACTTC. Its translation: CASSSHMGTSGYEQYF.

This clonotype was seen many times. This chain connects TRBV4-2 to TRBJ2-3; TRBD2 matches at 8 bases. The V segment lost 0 bases and the J segment 2 bases; nucleotides outside the gene matches: 4. CDR1 and CDR2 from the germline V gene are LGHNA and YNFKEQ. This CDR3 is built from 16 residues. In nucleotides, the CDR3 is TGTGCCAGCAGCCAAGATGCTAGCGGGTACACAGATACGCAGTATTTT. It translates to CASSQDASGYTDTQYF.

The J gene is TRBJ2-3, the V gene TRBV5-4, with TRBD2 matching over 9 bases. This CDR3 has 17 amino acids. After removal of 0 bases from V and 2 bases from J, the junction contained 7 bases not matched to a gene. The V gene's germline CDR1 is SGHNT and CDR2 YYREEE (reference sequence). The CDR3 loop reads CASSLALAGRTTDTQYF. The CDR3 DNA sequence: TGTGCCAGCAGCTTGGCCCTAGCGGGGAGAACCACAGATACGCAGTATTTT.

The sample holds many counts of this clonotype. V is TRBV5-1 and J is TRBJ1-5, with D hard to call. V lost 0 bases and J lost 5, with 9 bases in between. The CDR3 runs 14 residues. The germline V gene encodes CDR1 SGHRS and CDR2 YFSETQ. The CDR3: CASSLEGPHQPQHF. CDR3 coding DNA: TGCGCCAGCAGCTTGGAAGGGCCCCATCAGCCCCAGCATTTT.

Many counts were recorded for this clonotype. The genes are TRBV14 and TRBJ2-3; 10 bases are a match to TRBD2. This CDR3 is 18 amino acids long. V lost 1 base and J lost 2; bases outside the gene matches: 9. Germline CDR1 SGHDN, CDR2 FVKESK. The DNA of the CDR3 is TGTGCCAGCAGCCAAGCCCGCGGGCTAGCGGGGGTCACAGATACGCAGTATTTT. Its protein is CASSQARGLAGVTDTQYF.

This clonotype was found many times. The V and J genes are TRBV11-1 and TRBJ1-1, with a possible D match to TRBD1 (5 bases). The CDR3 consists of 18 residues. V gave up 2 bases and J gave up 2 bases, with 21 bases separating them. Germline CDR1 and CDR2: SGHAT and FQDESV (reference sequence). The CDR3, as DNA: TGTGCCAGCAGCTTAATGGGGCACGTGGACGGGGGTAACACTGAAGCTTTCTTT. Its protein is CASSLMGHVDGGNTEAFF.

This clonotype appeared many times. The chain recombines TRBV20-1 with TRBJ2-2; 7 bases fit TRBD2. Trimming cost V 1 base and J 0 bases; bases outside gene matches: 2. The CDR3 sequence is 15 residues long. CDR1 is DFQATT and CDR2 is SNEGSKA in the germline V gene (reference sequence). The CDR3 DNA reads as TGCAGTGCTAGAGCCGGGGGGACGAACACCGGGGAGCTGTTTTTT. Amino acid sequence: CSARAGGTNTGELFF.

V and J are TRBV4-3 and TRBJ2-7; possible D gene TRBD1, 7 bases. Germline assignment: CDR1 LGHNA and CDR2 YSLEER. The CDR3 runs to 15 residues. V was trimmed by 1 base and J by 1 base, leaving 11 bases between them. CDR3 sequence (DNA): TGCGCCAGCAGCCAAGGCCAGGGGGGTTCCTACGAGCAGTACTTC. Protein product: CASSQGQGGSYEQYF.